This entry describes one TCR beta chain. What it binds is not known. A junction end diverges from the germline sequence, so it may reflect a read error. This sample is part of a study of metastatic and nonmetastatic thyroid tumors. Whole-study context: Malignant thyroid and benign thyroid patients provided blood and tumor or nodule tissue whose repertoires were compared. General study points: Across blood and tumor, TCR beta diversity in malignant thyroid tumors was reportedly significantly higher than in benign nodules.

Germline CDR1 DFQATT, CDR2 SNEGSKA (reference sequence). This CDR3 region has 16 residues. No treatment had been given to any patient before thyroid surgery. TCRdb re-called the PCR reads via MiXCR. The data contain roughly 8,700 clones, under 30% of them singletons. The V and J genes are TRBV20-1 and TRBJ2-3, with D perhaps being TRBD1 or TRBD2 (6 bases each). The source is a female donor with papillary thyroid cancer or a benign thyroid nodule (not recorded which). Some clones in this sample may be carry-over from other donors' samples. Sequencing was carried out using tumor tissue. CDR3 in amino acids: CSATGGTGDSSDTQYF. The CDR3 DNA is TGTAGTGCGACCGGGGGCACGGGAGATAGCTCAGATACGCAGTATTTT.